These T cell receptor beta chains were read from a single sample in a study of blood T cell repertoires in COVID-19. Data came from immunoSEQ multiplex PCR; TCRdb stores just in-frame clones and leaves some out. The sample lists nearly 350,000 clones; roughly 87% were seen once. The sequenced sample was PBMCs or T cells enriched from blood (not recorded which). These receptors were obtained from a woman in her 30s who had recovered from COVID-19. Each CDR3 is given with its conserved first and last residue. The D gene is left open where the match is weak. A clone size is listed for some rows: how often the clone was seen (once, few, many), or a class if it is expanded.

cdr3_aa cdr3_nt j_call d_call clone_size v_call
CAWGDRGMNTEAFF TGTGCCTGGGGTGACAGGGGCATGAACACTGAAGCTTTCTTT TRBJ1-1 TRBD1 few TRBV30
CASLKRGHENTGELFF TGTGCCAGCCTAAAACGGGGACACGAGAACACCGGGGAGCTGTTTTTT TRBJ2-2 - - TRBV5-4
CSAAKGREQFF TGCAGTGCGGCAAAAGGGAGGGAGCAGTTCTTC TRBJ2-1 - - TRBV20-1
CASSSGVRFPEAFF TGTGCCAGCAGCTCAGGGGTAAGATTTCCTGAAGCTTTCTTT TRBJ1-1 - - TRBV7-2
CASSPQGRSSPLHF TGTGCCAGCAGCCCACAGGGTCGGAGCTCACCCCTCCACTTT TRBJ1-6 - - TRBV27
CASRGPDRGWNGYTF TGTGCCAGCCGCGGCCCAGACAGGGGGTGGAATGGCTACACCTTC TRBJ1-2 TRBD1 - TRBV28
CSARGRGSAFF TGCAGTGCTAGAGGGCGGGGGTCGGCTTTCTTT TRBJ1-1 - - TRBV20-1
CASSRPGAYNEQFF TGTGCCAGTAGTAGGCCAGGGGCCTACAATGAGCAGTTCTTC TRBJ2-1 - - TRBV19
CATSDSGGAPGELFF TGTGCCACCAGTGATTCGGGGGGGGCGCCCGGGGAGCTGTTTTTT TRBJ2-2 TRBD2 - TRBV24-1
CASSLGDSFYTF TGTGCCAGCAGCTTAGGGGACAGTTTCTACACCTTC TRBJ1-2 TRBD1 few TRBV7-9
CASSYLMNTEAFF TGTGCCAGCAGTTACTTAATGAACACTGAAGCTTTCTTT TRBJ1-1 - - TRBV6-2/TRBV6-3
CASSPRGGNTEAFF TGTGCCAGCAGCCCCCGGGGGGGGAACACTGAAGCTTTCTTT TRBJ1-1 - once TRBV7-8
CSASEGRYTGELFF TGCAGTGCTAGTGAGGGCAGGTACACCGGGGAGCTGTTTTTT TRBJ2-2 - - TRBV20-1
CASTPIGGTDTQYF TGTGCCAGCACCCCTATCGGGGGCACAGATACGCAGTATTTT TRBJ2-3 - - TRBV6-2/TRBV6-3
CASGLGGTGDGYTF TGTGCTAGTGGTTTGGGCGGGACAGGGGATGGCTACACCTTC TRBJ1-2 TRBD1 - TRBV12-5
CSAGTSGGAGTQYF TGCAGCGCTGGGACTAGCGGGGGGGCAGGTACGCAGTATTTT TRBJ2-3 TRBD2 - TRBV29-1
CASSLSGLPNTGELFF TGTGCCAGCAGTTTATCAGGACTCCCGAACACCGGGGAGCTGTTTTTT TRBJ2-2 - - TRBV28
CAWSVQVANYGYTF TGTGCCTGGAGTGTACAGGTAGCTAACTATGGCTACACCTTC TRBJ1-2 - - TRBV30
CSVMTGTDTQYF TGCAGCGTTATGACAGGAACAGATACGCAGTATTTT TRBJ2-3 - - TRBV29-1
CAISAVDRDGSGELFF TGTGCCATCAGTGCCGTCGACAGGGACGGGTCCGGGGAGCTGTTTTTT TRBJ2-2 TRBD1 - TRBV10-3
CASGTGTGNEQYF TGCGCCAGCGGAACCGGGACAGGGAACGAGCAGTACTTC TRBJ2-7 TRBD1 - TRBV10-2
CASSFRGRDYGYTF TGTGCCAGCAGCTTCAGGGGGCGAGACTATGGCTACACCTTC TRBJ1-2 TRBD1 - TRBV7-2
CASSLGFWDRTGFSSYNSPLHF TGCGCCAGCAGCTTGGGGTTCTGGGACAGGACCGGCTTTAGCTCCTATAATTCACCCCTCCACTTT TRBJ1-6 TRBD1 - TRBV5-1
CASSRAPGQGAESYNSPLHF TGCGCCAGCAGCCGTGCACCGGGACAGGGGGCTGAGTCCTATAATTCACCCCTCCACTTT TRBJ1-6 TRBD1 - TRBV4-1
CSVELGQGTEYF TGCAGCGTTGAACTGGGACAGGGAACCGAGTACTTC TRBJ2-7 TRBD1 - TRBV29-1
CAWSRDRNNEKLFF TGTGCCTGGAGTCGGGACAGAAATAATGAAAAACTGTTTTTT TRBJ1-4 TRBD1 - TRBV30
CASSQGVQAGYGYTF TGTGCCAGCAGCCAAGGGGTACAGGCCGGCTATGGCTACACCTTC TRBJ1-2 - - TRBV3-1/TRBV3-2
CASSLETGYSYEQYF TGCGCCAGCAGCTTGGAGACAGGGTACTCCTACGAGCAGTACTTC TRBJ2-7 TRBD1 - TRBV5-1
CASSETGGGRQPQHF TGCGCCAGCAGCGAAACAGGGGGAGGGAGGCAGCCCCAGCATTTT TRBJ1-5 TRBD1 - TRBV5-1
CASSLQANYGYTF TGTGCCAGCAGTCTTCAGGCTAACTATGGCTACACCTTC TRBJ1-2 - once TRBV27
CASSQTRTGGTEAFF TGTGCCAGCAGCCAGACGCGTACAGGGGGAACTGAAGCTTTCTTT TRBJ1-1 TRBD1 - TRBV6-5
CATQITKTGPYEQYF TGCGCCACCCAGATAACAAAAACAGGTCCCTACGAGCAGTACTTC TRBJ2-7 - - TRBV10-1
CASSQTEGRFNEKLFF TGTGCCAGCAGTCAAACAGAGGGTCGGTTTAATGAAAAACTGTTTTTT TRBJ1-4 - - TRBV28
CASSTSSGETQYF TGTGCCAGCTCAACATCTTCAGGAGAGACCCAGTACTTC TRBJ2-5 - - TRBV18
CASSKEGWTGRSSNEQFF TGTGCCAGCAGCAAAGAGGGGTGGACAGGTAGGTCCTCGAATGAGCAGTTCTTC TRBJ2-1 - - TRBV21-1
CASSSGQPYGYTF TGTGCCAGCAGTTCGGGACAGCCATATGGCTACACCTTC TRBJ1-2 TRBD1 - TRBV28
CATSASRGSNTEAFF TGTGCCACCAGTGCGTCGAGGGGGTCGAACACTGAAGCTTTCTTT TRBJ1-1 - - TRBV24-1
CASSPWTSGSSYEQYF TGTGCCAGCAGCCCATGGACTAGCGGGAGCTCCTACGAGCAGTACTTC TRBJ2-7 TRBD2 - TRBV7-9
CASSAATGTGRRDGYTF TGTGCCAGCAGCGCAGCAACCGGGACAGGGAGACGCGATGGCTACACCTTC TRBJ1-2 TRBD1 - TRBV9
CAWSASHSREQYF TGTGCCTGGAGCGCGAGTCACAGTAGGGAGCAGTACTTC TRBJ2-7 - few TRBV30
CASSLLNGGGSTDTQYF TGTGCCAGCAGTTTATTGAATGGCGGGGGGAGCACAGATACGCAGTATTTT TRBJ2-3 TRBD2 - TRBV27
CASSSGPWRDGYTF TGTGCCAGCAGCTCGGGACCCTGGAGGGATGGCTACACCTTC TRBJ1-2 - few TRBV11-2
CASSSYSYGYTF TGTGCCAGCAGCTCCTACAGCTATGGCTACACCTTC TRBJ1-2 - - TRBV7-2
CASSSRGLTDTQYF TGTGCCAGCAGCTCCAGGGGCCTCACAGATACGCAGTATTTT TRBJ2-3 - - TRBV5-6